Shown below are 20 T cell receptor beta chains from a single sample sequenced in a study of beta chain features in type 1 diabetes. Every bit of the isolated RNA underwent reverse transcription, so sequencing read expressed TCRB transcripts. TCRdb's table, derived via immunoSEQ multiplex PCR, lists solely in-frame clones and lacks some. Of 350,000 to 400,000 clones detected, approximately 15% appear once; the ten largest clones hold approximately 0.019%. The sequenced sample was naive CD4+ T cells from blood. These receptors all come from a woman aged 18-35 years in good health.

This rearrangement joins TRBV7-3 to TRBJ2-7, with TRBD2 as a possible D gene (6 bases). The CDR3 is 15 amino acids. Germline-derived CDR1 and CDR2 are SGHTA and FQGTGA. V gave up 1 base and J gave up 0 bases, with 10 bases separating them. CDR3 nucleotides: TGTGCCAGCAGCTTAAGACGGGGGAGCTCCTACGAGCAGTACTTC. The encoded protein is CASSLRRGSSYEQYF.

This clone was counted between two and nine times. The rearrangement joins TRBV30 to TRBJ2-1, with 11 bases that match TRBD2. V dropped 5 bases and J dropped 8; count of bases not matched to a gene: 11. The CDR3 runs 15 residues. Germline-derived CDR1 and CDR2 are GTSNPN and SVGIG (reference sequence). This chain's CDR3 is CAWRSSGRPKDEQFF. CDR3 coding DNA: TGTGCCTGGCGCTCTAGCGGGAGGCCCAAGGATGAGCAGTTCTTC.

The CDR3 here is CASSSRTSGKDTQYF. The CDR3, as DNA: TGTGCCAGCAGCTCCCGGACTAGCGGGAAAGATACGCAGTATTTT. V usage is TRBV7-9 and J usage is TRBJ2-3, with 12 positions matching TRBD2. The germline gives CDR1 SEHNR, CDR2 FQNEAQ (reference sequence). CDR3 length: 15 residues. After removal of 4 bases from V and 5 bases from J, the junction contained 4 bases not matched to a gene.

This clone was observed a handful of times. The chain joins TRBV7-9 to TRBJ2-1; 12 bases match TRBD2. V shed 8 bases and J 8 bases; nucleotides not matched to a gene: 4. Germline CDR1 is SEHNR and CDR2 is FQNEAQ (reference sequence). There are 13 residues in the CDR3. CDR3 DNA: TGTGCCAGCTTCGCTAGCGGGAGGGATGAGCAGTTCTTC. Translation gives CASFASGRDEQFF.

The rearrangement joins TRBV9 to TRBJ2-5; 12 nucleotides line up with TRBD2. The V and J ends lost 3 bases and 7 bases, in that order; junction bases with no gene match: 10. Germline V CDR1 and CDR2: SGDLS, YYNGEE. The CDR3 extends over 16 amino acids. The DNA of the CDR3 is TGTGCCAGCAGCGCCTACATTACTAGCGGGAGGCCGACCCAGTACTTC. It encodes CASSAYITSGRPTQYF.

This clone was detected once. This chain connects TRBV7-3 to TRBJ2-2, with D possibly TRBD2 on 6 matching bases. Trimming left V 10 bases short and J 4 bases short, with 10 bases between. The CDR3 loop spans 12 amino acids. Per the germline V gene, CDR1 is SGHTA and CDR2 is FQGTGA. The CDR3 region is CAIPRGTGELFF. The CDR3 DNA is TGTGCCATTCCGCGGGGCACCGGGGAGCTGTTTTTT.

This clone has only a few counts. The chain links TRBV28 to TRBJ2-4; 7 bases match TRBD1. CDR3 length equals 14 residues. With 3 bases clipped from V and 5 bases from J, the junction kept 4 bases outside the gene matches. The germline gives CDR1 MDHEN, CDR2 SYDVKM. As DNA, the CDR3 is TGTGCCAGCAGTTTCACAGGGGAAGAAAACATTCAGTACTTC. The encoded protein is CASSFTGEENIQYF.

The J gene is TRBJ2-2, the V gene TRBV30; no clear D. CDR3 length equals 13 residues. V was clipped by 6 bases and J by 1 base, with 9 bases between them. The germline CDR1 and CDR2 sequences are GTSNPN and SVGIG (reference sequence). In nucleotides, the CDR3 is TGTGCCTGTTCCAGGATGAACACCGGGGAGCTGTTTTTT. Translation gives CACSRMNTGELFF. The full variable domain, with the rest looked up from reference TRBV30 and TRBJ2-2, is SQTIHQWPATLVQPVGSPLSLECTVEGTSNPNLYWYRQAAGRGLQLLFYSVGIGQISSEVPQNLSASRPQDRQFILSSKKLLLSDSGFYLCACSRMNTGELFFGEGSRLTVL.

The V gene is TRBV28, the J gene TRBJ2-5; 9 positions match TRBD1. Per the germline V gene, CDR1 is MDHEN and CDR2 is SYDVKM. The CDR3 loop spans 16 amino acids. V trimming: 4 bases; J trimming: 6 bases; junction bases outside the gene matches: 12. Here the CDR3 DNA reads TGTGCCAGCAGTTCTGGTTCGGGACAGGGATTACAGACCCAGTACTTC. The encoded protein is CASSSGSGQGLQTQYF.

This clone was counted only a few times. V is TRBV4-3 and J is TRBJ1-2; D is unclear. V dropped 4 bases and J dropped 7 bases, with 19 bases sitting between them. The CDR3 has 15 amino acids. The germline V gene has CDR1 LGHNA and CDR2 YSLEER. CDR3 sequence (DNA): TGCGCCAGCAGCCTAACGCGGCTTATTGTGGGTGGCTACACCTTC. It codes for CASSLTRLIVGGYTF.

The chain uses TRBV18 and TRBJ2-3; 10 bases match TRBD2. Looked up from germline, CDR1 is KGHSH and CDR2 is LQKENI. CDR3 length: 16 amino acids. Trimming cost V 4 bases and J 3 bases; bases outside gene matches: 7. The CDR3 sequence: CASSRGPSGRTDTQYF. CDR3 nucleotide sequence: TGTGCCAGCTCACGAGGACCTAGCGGGAGAACAGATACGCAGTATTTT. The full variable domain, with the rest looked up from reference TRBV18 and TRBJ2-3, is NAGVMQNPRHLVRRRGQEARLRCSPMKGHSHVYWYRQLPEEGLKFMVYLQKENIIDESGMPKERFSAEFPKEGPSILRIQQVVRGDSAAYFCASSRGPSGRTDTQYFGPGTRLTVL.

This clone was recorded a few times. This sequence joins TRBV5-8 and TRBJ2-2; maybe TRBD1 (6 bases). The CDR3 spans 15 residues. Germline V lookup: CDR1 SGHTS, CDR2 YDEGEE. The V gene lost 1 base and the J gene lost 1 base, with 8 bases spanning the gap. The CDR3 spells CASSLQGLNTGELFF. DNA of the CDR3: TGTGCCAGCAGCTTGCAGGGGTTGAACACCGGGGAGCTGTTTTTT. Drawing the rest from reference TRBV5-8 and TRBJ2-2, the complete variable domain is EAGVTQSPTHLIKTRGQQATLRCSPISGHTSVYWYQQALGLGLQFLLWYDEGEERNRGNFPPRFSGRQFPNYSSELNVNALELEDSALYLCASSLQGLNTGELFFGEGSRLTVL.

This clone appeared a few times. The chain employs TRBV5-1 and TRBJ2-1; 10 bases align to TRBD2. The CDR3 has 13 amino acids. Trimming cost V 6 bases and J 6 bases; bases outside gene matches: 3. The V gene's germline CDR1 is SGHRS and CDR2 YFSETQ. The CDR3 region is CASNLAGANEQFF. CDR3 DNA sequence: TGCGCCAGCAACCTAGCGGGAGCCAATGAGCAGTTCTTC.

The chain links TRBV5-1 to TRBJ2-7; 11 bases are shared with TRBD2. Trimming cost V 4 bases and J 0 bases; bases outside gene matches: 3. The germline V gene has CDR1 SGHRS and CDR2 YFSETQ. The CDR3 runs to 15 residues. The CDR3 loop is CASSMGLADSYEQYF. Written as DNA, the CDR3 is TGCGCCAGCAGCATGGGACTAGCGGACTCCTACGAGCAGTACTTC.

In this sample, this clone turned up a few times. V gene TRBV30 combines with J gene TRBJ1-1, with TRBD1 as a possible D gene (5 bases). Trimming removed 7 bases from V and 5 bases from J, with 17 bases in between. The CDR3 has 13 amino acids. Germline CDR1 GTSNPN, CDR2 SVGIG (reference sequence). The CDR3 loop reads CAYTGHLITEAFF. The CDR3 DNA reads TGTGCCTATACAGGACACCTAATTACTGAAGCTTTCTTT. The whole variable domain, filled in from reference TRBV30 and TRBJ1-1, reads SQTIHQWPATLVQPVGSPLSLECTVEGTSNPNLYWYRQAAGRGLQLLFYSVGIGQISSEVPQNLSASRPQDRQFILSSKKLLLSDSGFYLCAYTGHLITEAFFGQGTRLTVV.

The genes are TRBV6-1 and TRBJ2-1; 16 positions agree with TRBD2. This CDR3 region has 17 residues. The V gene end was trimmed by 2 bases and the J gene end by 9 bases; junction bases not matched to a gene: 7. Looked up from germline, CDR1 is MNHNS and CDR2 is SASEGT. CDR3 sequence reads: CASSESGTSGRVCEQFF. The DNA of the CDR3 is TGTGCCAGCAGTGAATCCGGGACTAGCGGGAGGGTTTGTGAGCAGTTCTTC.

This chain uses TRBV25-1 with TRBJ2-3; TRBD2 matches at 10 bases. V shed 3 bases and J 4 bases; nucleotides not matched to a gene: 4. This CDR3 comprises 15 residues. Per the germline V gene, CDR1 is MGHDK and CDR2 is SYGVNS. This chain's CDR3 is CASSDLAGAPDTQYF. The CDR3 bases are TGTGCCAGCAGTGATCTAGCGGGAGCCCCAGATACGCAGTATTTT.

This clone was seen a few times. V and J are TRBV11-1 and TRBJ1-4, with 7 bases matching TRBD1. The CDR3 has 16 residues. J was trimmed by 4 bases and V by 5 bases; bases with no gene match: 10. The germline CDR1 and CDR2 sequences are SGHAT and FQDESV (reference sequence). The CDR3 is CASSESTGQFNEKLFF. The CDR3 DNA sequence: TGTGCCAGCAGCGAGTCTACGGGACAGTTTAATGAAAAACTGTTTTTT.

This clone has more than one count but fewer than ten. The chain is built from TRBV25-1 and TRBJ2-3; 10 nucleotides match TRBD2. This CDR3 region has 14 residues. V dropped 6 bases and J dropped 5; count of bases not matched to a gene: 5. Germline V lookup: CDR1 MGHDK, CDR2 SYGVNS. CDR3 in amino acids: CASRLSGRLDTQYF. CDR3 in DNA: TGTGCCAGCAGGCTTAGCGGGAGGCTAGATACGCAGTATTTT. Using reference TRBV25-1 and TRBJ2-3 for the parts outside the CDR3, the full variable domain is EADIYQTPRYLVIGTGKKITLECSQTMGHDKMYWYQQDPGMELHLIHYSYGVNSTEKGDLSSESTVSRIRTEHFPLTLESARPSHTSQYLCASRLSGRLDTQYFGPGTRLTVL.

The rearrangement links TRBV5-1 to TRBJ2-2; D might be TRBD1 (6 bases). The CDR3 totals 17 residues. Trimming shortened V by 4 bases and J by 0 bases, and 16 bases separated the two germline ends. The germline gives CDR1 SGHRS, CDR2 YFSETQ. This CDR3 reads CASSPYQWTANTGELFF. The DNA of the CDR3 is TGCGCCAGCAGCCCCTACCAGTGGACAGCGAACACCGGGGAGCTGTTTTTT.